The present T cell receptor beta chain was sequenced within a study of cytomegalovirus exposure and HLA in healthy donors. Study summary: The use of the same platform for the 90 to 150 validation repertoires and the approximately 670 first-cohort repertoires was reported by a later analysis.

About this clone: Its antigen is currently unknown.

Assay: immunoSEQ multiplex PCR; the TCRdb copy retains only in-frame clones and omits some. The table has 150,000 to 200,000 clones, around nine tenths seen once. This CDR3 has 15 amino acids. Germline assignment: CDR1 SGHRS and CDR2 YFSETQ. The J segment lost 4 bases and the V segment lost 4 bases, leaving 6 bases of the junction unmatched. Notes on the study in general: A list of about 180 TCR beta chains associated with cytomegalovirus was given.

This chain links TRBV5-1 with TRBJ2-1; 9 bases align to TRBD1. The sequenced sample was PBMCs. This sequence originates from a man between 25 and 39 years old in good health and CMV-seropositive. The CDR3, as DNA: TGCGCCAGCAGCGGGGGACAGGGAAATTACAATGAGCAGTTCTTC. Its translation is CASSGGQGNYNEQFF.